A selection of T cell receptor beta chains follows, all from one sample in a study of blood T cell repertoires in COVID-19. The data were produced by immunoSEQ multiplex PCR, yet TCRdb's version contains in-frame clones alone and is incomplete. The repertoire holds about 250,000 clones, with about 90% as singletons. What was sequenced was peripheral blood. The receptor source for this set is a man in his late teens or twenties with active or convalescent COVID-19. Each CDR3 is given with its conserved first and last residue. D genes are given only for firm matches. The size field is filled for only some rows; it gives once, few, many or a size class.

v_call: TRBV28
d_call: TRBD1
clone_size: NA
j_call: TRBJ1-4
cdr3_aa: CASSSSGTGSEKLFF
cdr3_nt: TGTGCCAGCAGTTCCTCCGGGACAGGCTCTGAAAAACTGTTTTTT

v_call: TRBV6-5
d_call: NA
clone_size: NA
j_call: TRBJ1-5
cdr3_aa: CASSRFGDGNQPQHF
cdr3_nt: TGTGCCAGCAGTAGGTTCGGGGATGGCAATCAGCCCCAGCATTTT

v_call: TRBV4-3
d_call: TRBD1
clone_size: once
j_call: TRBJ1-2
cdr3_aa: CASSQGLQGTYGYTF
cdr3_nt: TGCGCCAGCAGCCAAGGGCTACAGGGGACTTATGGCTACACCTTC

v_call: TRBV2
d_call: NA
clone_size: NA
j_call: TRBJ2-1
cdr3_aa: CASIGGAHNEQFF
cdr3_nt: TGTGCCAGCATTGGGGGGGCACACAATGAGCAGTTCTTC

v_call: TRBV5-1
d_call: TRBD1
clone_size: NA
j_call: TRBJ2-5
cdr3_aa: CASSTTGHRETQYF
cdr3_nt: TGCGCCAGCAGCACGACAGGGCATCGGGAGACCCAGTACTTC

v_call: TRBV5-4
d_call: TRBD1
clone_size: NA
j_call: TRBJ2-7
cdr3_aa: CASSGGQGGPYEQYF
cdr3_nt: TGTGCCAGCAGCGGGGGACAGGGAGGACCCTACGAGCAGTACTTC

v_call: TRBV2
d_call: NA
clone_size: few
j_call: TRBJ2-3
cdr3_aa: CASRDQGTDTQYF
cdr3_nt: TGTGCCAGCCGCGACCAGGGAACAGATACGCAGTATTTT

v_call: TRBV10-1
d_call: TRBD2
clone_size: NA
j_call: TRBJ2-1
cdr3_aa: CASSGGLDGNEQFF
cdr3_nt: TGCGCCAGCAGTGGAGGACTAGATGGCAATGAGCAGTTCTTC

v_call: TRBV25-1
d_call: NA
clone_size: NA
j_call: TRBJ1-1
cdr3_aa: CASSDGDTGFVAFF
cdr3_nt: TGTGCCAGCAGTGACGGGGATACGGGGTTTGTGGCTTTCTTT

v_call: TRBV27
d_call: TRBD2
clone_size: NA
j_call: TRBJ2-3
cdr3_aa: CASSPRGLAGGIWKSDTQYF
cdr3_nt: TGTGCCAGCAGTCCGCGCGGACTAGCGGGAGGTATATGGAAGTCAGATACGCAGTATTTT

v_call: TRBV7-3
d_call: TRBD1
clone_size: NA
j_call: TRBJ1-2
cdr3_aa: CASSPRGQGDGYTF
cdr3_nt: TGTGCCAGCAGCCCACGGGGACAGGGGGATGGCTACACCTTC

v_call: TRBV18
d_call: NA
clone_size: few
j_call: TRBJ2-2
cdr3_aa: CASSPLPGNTGELFF
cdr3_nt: TGTGCCAGCTCACCGTTACCAGGGAACACCGGGGAGCTGTTTTTT

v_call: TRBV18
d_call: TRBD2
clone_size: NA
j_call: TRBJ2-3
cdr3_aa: CASSGSGSERVKADTQYF
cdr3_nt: TGTGCCAGCTCAGGTAGCGGGAGTGAACGTGTGAAGGCAGATACGCAGTATTTT

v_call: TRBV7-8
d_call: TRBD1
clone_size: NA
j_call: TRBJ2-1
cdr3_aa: CASSRGQGGKGEQFF
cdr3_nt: TGTGCCAGCAGCAGAGGACAGGGAGGTAAGGGTGAGCAGTTCTTC

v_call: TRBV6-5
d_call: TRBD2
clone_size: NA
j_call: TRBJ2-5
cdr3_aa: CASSYSSAGGRETQYF
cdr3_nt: TGTGCCAGCAGTTACTCGAGCGCGGGGGGGAGAGAGACCCAGTACTTC

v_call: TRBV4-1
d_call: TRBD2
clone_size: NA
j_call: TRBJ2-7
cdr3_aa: CASRFRGLAGPYEQYF
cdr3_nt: TGCGCCAGCAGGTTCCGCGGACTAGCGGGACCTTACGAGCAGTACTTC

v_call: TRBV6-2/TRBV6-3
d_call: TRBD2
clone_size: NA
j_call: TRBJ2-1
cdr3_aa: CASSAGTSGGLWDEQFF
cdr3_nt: TGTGCCAGCAGTGCTGGGACTAGCGGGGGACTCTGGGATGAGCAGTTCTTC

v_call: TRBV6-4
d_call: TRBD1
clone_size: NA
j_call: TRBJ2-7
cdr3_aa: CASSPYRQGGNYEQYF
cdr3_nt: TGTGCCAGCAGTCCCTATCGACAGGGGGGAAACTACGAGCAGTACTTC

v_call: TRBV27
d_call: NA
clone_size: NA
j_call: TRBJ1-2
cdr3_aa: CASTGPYGYTF
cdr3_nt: TGTGCCAGCACTGGCCCCTATGGCTACACCTTC

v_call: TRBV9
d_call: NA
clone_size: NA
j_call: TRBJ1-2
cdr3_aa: CASSVSSGTNYGYTF
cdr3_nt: TGTGCCAGCAGCGTATCATCAGGAACTAACTATGGCTACACCTTC

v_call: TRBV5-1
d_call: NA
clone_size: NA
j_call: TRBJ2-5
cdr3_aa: CASGAGTYQETQYF
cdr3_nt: TGCGCCAGCGGAGCCGGGACTTACCAGGAAACCCAGTACTTC

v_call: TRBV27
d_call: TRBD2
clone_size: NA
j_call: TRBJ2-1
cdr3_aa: CASSLFSSSGRAGRGTNEQFF
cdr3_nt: TGTGCCAGCAGTTTATTTTCTTCTAGCGGGAGGGCCGGTAGGGGTACCAATGAGCAGTTCTTC

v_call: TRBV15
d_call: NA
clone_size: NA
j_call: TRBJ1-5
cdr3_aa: CATSRDRGLYQPQHF
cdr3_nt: TGTGCCACCAGCAGAGATCGAGGCCTTTATCAGCCCCAGCATTTT

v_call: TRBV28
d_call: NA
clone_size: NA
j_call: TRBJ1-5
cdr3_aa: CATRGWGQPQHF
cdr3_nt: TGTGCCACCCGGGGGTGGGGCCAGCCCCAGCATTTT

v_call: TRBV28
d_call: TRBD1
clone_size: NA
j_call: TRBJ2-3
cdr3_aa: CASSPRQGGDTQYF
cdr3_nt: TGTGCCAGCAGTCCCCGACAGGGGGGAGATACGCAGTATTTT

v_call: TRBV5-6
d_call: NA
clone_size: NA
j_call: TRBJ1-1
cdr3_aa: CASSLGQTEAFF
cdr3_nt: TGTGCCAGCAGCCTAGGACAGACTGAAGCTTTCTTT

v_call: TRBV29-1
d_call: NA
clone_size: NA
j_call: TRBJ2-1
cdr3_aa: CSVEFLFNEQFF
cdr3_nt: TGCAGCGTTGAGTTCCTTTTCAATGAGCAGTTCTTC

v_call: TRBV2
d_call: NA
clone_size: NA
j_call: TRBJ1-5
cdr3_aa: CASSETPGTPQHF
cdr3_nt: TGTGCCAGCAGTGAGACGCCAGGTACGCCCCAGCATTTT

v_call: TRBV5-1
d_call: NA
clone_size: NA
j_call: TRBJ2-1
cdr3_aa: CASSLVGQLYNEQFF
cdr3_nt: TGCGCCAGCAGCTTGGTAGGTCAACTATACAATGAGCAGTTCTTC

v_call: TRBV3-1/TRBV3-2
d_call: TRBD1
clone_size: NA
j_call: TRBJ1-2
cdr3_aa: CASSQETGGGYGYTF
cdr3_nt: TGTGCCAGCAGCCAAGAGACAGGGGGCGGGTATGGCTACACCTTC

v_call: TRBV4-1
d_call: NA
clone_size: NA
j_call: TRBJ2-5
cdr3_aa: CASSQDLLAYETQYF
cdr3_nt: TGCGCCAGCAGCCAAGACCTATTAGCTTATGAGACCCAGTACTTC

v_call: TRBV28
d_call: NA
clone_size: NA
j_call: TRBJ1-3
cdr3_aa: CASSSPGNTIYF
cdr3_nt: TGTGCCAGCAGCTCCCCCGGAAACACCATATATTTT

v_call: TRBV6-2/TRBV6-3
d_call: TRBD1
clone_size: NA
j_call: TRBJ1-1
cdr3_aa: CASSYGQGALRNTEAFF
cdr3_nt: TGTGCCAGCAGTTACGGACAGGGGGCTTTGAGGAACACTGAAGCTTTCTTT

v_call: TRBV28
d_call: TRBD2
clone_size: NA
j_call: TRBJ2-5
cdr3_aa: CASRGSQREGRETQYF
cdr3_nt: TGTGCCAGCAGAGGTTCCCAGCGGGAGGGCCGGGAGACCCAGTACTTC

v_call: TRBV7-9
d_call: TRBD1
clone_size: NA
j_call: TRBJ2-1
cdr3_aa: CASSFGGTGWNEQFF
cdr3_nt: TGTGCCAGCAGCTTCGGAGGGACAGGGTGGAATGAGCAGTTCTTC

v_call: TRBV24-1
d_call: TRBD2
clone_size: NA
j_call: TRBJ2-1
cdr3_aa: CATSDSWTSTYNEQFF
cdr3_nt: TGTGCCACCAGTGATTCCTGGACTAGCACCTACAATGAGCAGTTCTTC

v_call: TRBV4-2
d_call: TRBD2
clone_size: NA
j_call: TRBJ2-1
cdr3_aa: CASSHETSGGNEQFF
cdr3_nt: TGTGCCAGCAGCCATGAGACTAGCGGGGGAAATGAGCAGTTCTTC

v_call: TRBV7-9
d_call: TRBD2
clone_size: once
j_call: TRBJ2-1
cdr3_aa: CASSTAGYEQFF
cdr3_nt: TGTGCCAGCAGCACAGCGGGATATGAGCAGTTCTTC

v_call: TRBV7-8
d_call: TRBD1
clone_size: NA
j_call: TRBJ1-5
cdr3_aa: CASSFNPGQIFFSNQPQHF
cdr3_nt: TGTGCCAGCAGCTTTAACCCGGGACAGATCTTCTTTAGCAATCAGCCCCAGCATTTT

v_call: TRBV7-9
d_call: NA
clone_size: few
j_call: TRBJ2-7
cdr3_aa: CASSLASGEQYF
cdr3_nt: TGTGCCAGCAGCTTAGCTAGTGGCGAGCAGTACTTC

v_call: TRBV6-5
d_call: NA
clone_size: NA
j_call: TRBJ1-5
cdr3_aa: CASTVRALRNQPQHF
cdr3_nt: TGTGCCAGCACTGTCAGGGCCCTTCGCAATCAGCCCCAGCATTTT

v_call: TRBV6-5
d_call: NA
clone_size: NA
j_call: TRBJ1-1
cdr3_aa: CASNYGGGDTEAFF
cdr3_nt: TGTGCCAGCAACTATGGGGGAGGCGACACTGAAGCTTTCTTT

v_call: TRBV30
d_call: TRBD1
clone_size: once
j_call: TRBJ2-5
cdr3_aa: CAWSGYRGQLQETQYF
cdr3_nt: TGTGCCTGGAGTGGGTATAGGGGACAGTTACAAGAGACCCAGTACTTC

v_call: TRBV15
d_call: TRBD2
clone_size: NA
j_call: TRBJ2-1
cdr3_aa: CATSRMTSGGSYNEQFF
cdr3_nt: TGTGCCACCAGCAGAATGACTAGCGGGGGTTCCTACAATGAGCAGTTCTTC

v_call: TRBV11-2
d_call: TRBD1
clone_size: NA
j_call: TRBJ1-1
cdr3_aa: CASSNIDRGGTEAFF
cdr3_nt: TGTGCCAGCAGCAACATTGACAGGGGTGGAACTGAAGCTTTCTTT

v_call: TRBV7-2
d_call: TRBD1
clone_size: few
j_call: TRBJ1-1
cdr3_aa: CASSLVTGARSTEAFF
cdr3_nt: TGTGCCAGCAGCTTAGTCACAGGGGCTAGGTCGACTGAAGCTTTCTTT

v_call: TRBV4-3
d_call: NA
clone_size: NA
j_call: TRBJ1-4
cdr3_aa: CASSRNRLPDEKLFF
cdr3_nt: TGCGCCAGCAGCCGGAACAGGCTTCCTGATGAAAAACTGTTTTTT

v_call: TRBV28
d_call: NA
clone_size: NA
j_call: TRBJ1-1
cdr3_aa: CASHPATGSNTEAFF
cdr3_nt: TGTGCCAGTCATCCGGCGACAGGTTCAAACACTGAAGCTTTCTTT

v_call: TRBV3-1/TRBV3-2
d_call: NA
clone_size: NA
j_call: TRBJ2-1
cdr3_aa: CASSQRGRGQFF
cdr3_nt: TGTGCCAGCAGCCAACGAGGACGGGGGCAGTTCTTC

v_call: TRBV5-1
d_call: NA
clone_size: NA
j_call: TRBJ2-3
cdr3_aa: CASSLMRDSTTQYF
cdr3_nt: TGCGCCAGCAGCTTGATGAGGGACTCCACTACGCAGTATTTT